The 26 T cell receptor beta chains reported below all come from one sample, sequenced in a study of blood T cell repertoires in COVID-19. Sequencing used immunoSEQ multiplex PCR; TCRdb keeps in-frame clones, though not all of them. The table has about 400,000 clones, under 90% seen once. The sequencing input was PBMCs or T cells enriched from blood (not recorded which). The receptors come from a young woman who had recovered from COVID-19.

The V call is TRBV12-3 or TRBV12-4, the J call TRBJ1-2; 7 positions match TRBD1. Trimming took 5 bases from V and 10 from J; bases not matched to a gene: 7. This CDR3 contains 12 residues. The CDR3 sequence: CASSRDSPTYTF. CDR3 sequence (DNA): TGTGCCAGCAGTAGGGACAGTCCAACCTACACCTTC.

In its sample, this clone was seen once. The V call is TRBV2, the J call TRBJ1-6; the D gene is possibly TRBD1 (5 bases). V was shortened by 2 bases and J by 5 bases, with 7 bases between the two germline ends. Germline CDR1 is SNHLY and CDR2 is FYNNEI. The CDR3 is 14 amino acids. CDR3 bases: TGTGCCAGCAGTGAACAAGGGGATAATTCACCCCTCCACTTT. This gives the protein CASSEQGDNSPLHF.

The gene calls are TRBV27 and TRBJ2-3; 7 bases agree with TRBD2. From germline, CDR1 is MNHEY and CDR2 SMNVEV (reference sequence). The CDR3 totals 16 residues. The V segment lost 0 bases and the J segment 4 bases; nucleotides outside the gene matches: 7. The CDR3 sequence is CASSLSGGERADTQYF. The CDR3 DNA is TGTGCCAGCAGTTTATCGGGGGGGGAAAGGGCAGATACGCAGTATTTT.

Here the CDR3 reads CASSSQGSGNTIYF. CDR3 DNA: TGTGCCAGCAGCTCGCAGGGATCTGGAAACACCATATATTTT. V and J are TRBV7-6 and TRBJ1-3; maybe TRBD1 (5 bases). V shed 4 bases and J shed 1 base, with 8 bases lying between them. In germline, CDR1 is SGHVS, CDR2 FNYEAQ. This CDR3 region has 14 residues. Together with reference TRBV7-6 and TRBJ1-3, the CDR3 gives the full variable domain: GAGVSQSPRYKVTKRGQDVALRCDPISGHVSLYWYRQALGQGPEFLTYFNYEAQQDKSGLPNDRFSAERPEGSISTLTIQRTEQRDSAMYRCASSSQGSGNTIYFGEGSWLTVV.

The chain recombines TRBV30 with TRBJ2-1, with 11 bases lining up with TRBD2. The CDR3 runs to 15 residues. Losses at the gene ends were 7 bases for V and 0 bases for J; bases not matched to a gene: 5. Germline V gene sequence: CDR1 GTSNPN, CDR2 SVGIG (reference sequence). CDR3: CASTSGMGSYNEQFF. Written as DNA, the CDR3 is TGTGCCTCGACTAGCGGGATGGGCTCCTACAATGAGCAGTTCTTC.

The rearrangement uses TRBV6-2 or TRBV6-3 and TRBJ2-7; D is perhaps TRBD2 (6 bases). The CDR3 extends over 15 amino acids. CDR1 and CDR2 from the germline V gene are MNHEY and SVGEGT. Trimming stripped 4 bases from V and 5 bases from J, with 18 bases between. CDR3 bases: TGTGCCAGCAGTTCCCGGGGCGGGGCCCTCCACGAGCAGTACTTC. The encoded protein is CASSSRGGALHEQYF.

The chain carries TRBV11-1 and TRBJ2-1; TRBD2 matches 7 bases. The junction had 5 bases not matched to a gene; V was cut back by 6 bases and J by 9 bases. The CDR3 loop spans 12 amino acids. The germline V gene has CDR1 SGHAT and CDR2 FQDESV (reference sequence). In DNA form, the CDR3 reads TGTGCCAGCAGGGTAGGCGGGGGTGAGCAGTTCTTC. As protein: CASRVGGGEQFF.

Written as DNA, the CDR3 is TGCGCCAGCAGATGGGTACCGGGACAGGGGGATGAAAAACTGTTTTTT. It specifies CASRWVPGQGDEKLFF. The rearrangement joins TRBV5-1 to TRBJ1-4, with 11 bases that match TRBD1. V was pared by 5 bases and J by 6 bases, with 9 bases of the junction left unmatched. Per germline, CDR1 SGHRS and CDR2 YFSETQ. The CDR3 consists of 16 residues.

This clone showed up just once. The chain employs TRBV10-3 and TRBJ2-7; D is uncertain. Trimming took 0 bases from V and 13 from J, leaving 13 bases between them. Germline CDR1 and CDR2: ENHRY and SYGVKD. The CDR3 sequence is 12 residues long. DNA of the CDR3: TGTGCCATCAGTGAGTCGGAGTCCGCACCCTACTTC. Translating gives CAISESESAPYF.

CDR3 in amino acids: CASSHPRDRDSYEQYF. CDR3 nucleotides: TGTGCCAGTAGTCACCCCCGGGACAGGGATTCCTACGAGCAGTACTTC. The gene calls are TRBV19 and TRBJ2-7; 9 bases align to TRBD1. V was clipped by 5 bases and J by 1 base; unmatched bases: 9. The CDR3 spans 16 residues. The germline V gene has CDR1 LNHDA and CDR2 SQIVND (reference sequence). The entire variable domain, with the rest obtained from reference TRBV19 and TRBJ2-7, is as follows: DGGITQSPKYLFRKEGQNVTLSCEQNLNHDAMYWYRQDPGQGLRLIYYSQIVNDFQKGDIAEGYSVSREKKESFPLTVTSAQKNPTAFYLCASSHPRDRDSYEQYFGPGTRLTVT.

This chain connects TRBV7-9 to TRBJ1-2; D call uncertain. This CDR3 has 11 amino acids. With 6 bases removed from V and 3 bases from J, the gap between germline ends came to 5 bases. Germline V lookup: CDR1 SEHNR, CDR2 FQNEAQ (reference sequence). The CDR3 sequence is CASRQYYGYTF. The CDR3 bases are TGTGCCAGCAGACAATACTATGGCTACACCTTC.

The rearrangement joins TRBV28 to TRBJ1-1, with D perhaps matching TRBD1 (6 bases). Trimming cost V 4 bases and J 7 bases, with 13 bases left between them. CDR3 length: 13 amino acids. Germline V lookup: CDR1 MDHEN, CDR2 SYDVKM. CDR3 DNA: TGTGCCAGCAGTTGGCCCGGGACAAGTGAAGCTTTCTTT. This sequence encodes CASSWPGTSEAFF.

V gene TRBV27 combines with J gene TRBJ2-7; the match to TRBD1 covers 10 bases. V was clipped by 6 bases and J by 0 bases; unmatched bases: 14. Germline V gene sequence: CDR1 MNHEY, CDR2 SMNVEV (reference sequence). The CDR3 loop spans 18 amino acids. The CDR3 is CASSLNSGDRGISYEQYF. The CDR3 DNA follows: TGTGCCAGCAGCCTAAATTCCGGGGACAGGGGAATCTCCTACGAGCAGTACTTC.

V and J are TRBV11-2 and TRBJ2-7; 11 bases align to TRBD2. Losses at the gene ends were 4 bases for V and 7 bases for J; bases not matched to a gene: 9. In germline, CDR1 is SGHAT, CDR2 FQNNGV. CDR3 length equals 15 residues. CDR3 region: CASSSLAGASGEQYF. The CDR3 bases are TGTGCCAGCAGCTCACTAGCGGGGGCCTCGGGGGAGCAGTACTTC.

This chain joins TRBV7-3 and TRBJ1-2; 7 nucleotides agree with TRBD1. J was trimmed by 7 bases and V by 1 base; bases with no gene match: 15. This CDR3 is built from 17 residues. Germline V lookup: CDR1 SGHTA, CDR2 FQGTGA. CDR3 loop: CASSLIGGQLAQGGYTF. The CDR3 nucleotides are TGTGCCAGCAGCTTAATAGGGGGACAGCTAGCGCAAGGTGGCTACACCTTC.

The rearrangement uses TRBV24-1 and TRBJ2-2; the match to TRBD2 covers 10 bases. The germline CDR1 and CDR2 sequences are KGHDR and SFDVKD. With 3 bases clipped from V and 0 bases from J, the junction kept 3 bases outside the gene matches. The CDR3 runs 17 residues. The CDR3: CATSDHSGRTNTGELFF. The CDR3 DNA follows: TGTGCCACCAGTGATCATAGCGGGAGGACGAACACCGGGGAGCTGTTTTTT.

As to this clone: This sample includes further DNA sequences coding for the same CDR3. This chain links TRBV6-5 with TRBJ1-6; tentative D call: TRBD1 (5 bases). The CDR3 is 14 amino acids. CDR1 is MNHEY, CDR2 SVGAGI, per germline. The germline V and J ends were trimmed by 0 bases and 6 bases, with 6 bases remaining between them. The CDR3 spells CASSYSQGNSPLHF. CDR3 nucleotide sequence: TGTGCCAGCAGTTACTCTCAGGGTAATTCACCCCTCCACTTT.

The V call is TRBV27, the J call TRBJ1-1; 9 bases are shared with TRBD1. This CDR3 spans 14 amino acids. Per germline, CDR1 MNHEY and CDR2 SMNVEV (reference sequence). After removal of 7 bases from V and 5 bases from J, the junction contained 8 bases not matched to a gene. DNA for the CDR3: TGTGCCAGCACCTTGACAGGGGGTGGGACTGAAGCTTTCTTT. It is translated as CASTLTGGGTEAFF.

CDR3: CAWRTVMTPSNYGYTF. For the CDR3, the DNA is TGTGCCTGGAGAACGGTGATGACACCATCTAACTATGGCTACACCTTC. The rearrangement links TRBV30 to TRBJ1-2; D not resolved. V was cut by 3 bases and J by 0 bases, with 17 bases left in between. This CDR3 contains 16 residues. The germline V gene has CDR1 GTSNPN and CDR2 SVGIG (reference sequence).

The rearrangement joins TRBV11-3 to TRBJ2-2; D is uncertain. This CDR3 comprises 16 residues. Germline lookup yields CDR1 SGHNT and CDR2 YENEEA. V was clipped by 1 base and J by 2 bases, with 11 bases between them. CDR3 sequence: CASSLAHGPNTGELFF. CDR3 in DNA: TGTGCCAGCAGCTTAGCACATGGGCCTAACACCGGGGAGCTGTTTTTT.

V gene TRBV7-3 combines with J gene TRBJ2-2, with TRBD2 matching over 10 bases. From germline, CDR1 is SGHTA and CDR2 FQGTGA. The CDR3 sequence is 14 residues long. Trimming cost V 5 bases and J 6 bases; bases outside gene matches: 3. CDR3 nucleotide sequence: TGTGCCAGCAGCCACGGGACTAGCGCCGGGGAGCTGTTTTTT. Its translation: CASSHGTSAGELFF.

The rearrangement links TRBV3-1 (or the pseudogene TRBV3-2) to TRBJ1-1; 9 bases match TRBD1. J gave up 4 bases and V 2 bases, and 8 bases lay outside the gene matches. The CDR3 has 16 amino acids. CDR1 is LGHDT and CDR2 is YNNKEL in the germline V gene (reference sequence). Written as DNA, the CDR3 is TGTGCCAGCAGCCAACCTAACAGGGGGCCCTCCACTGAAGCTTTCTTT. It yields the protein CASSQPNRGPSTEAFF.

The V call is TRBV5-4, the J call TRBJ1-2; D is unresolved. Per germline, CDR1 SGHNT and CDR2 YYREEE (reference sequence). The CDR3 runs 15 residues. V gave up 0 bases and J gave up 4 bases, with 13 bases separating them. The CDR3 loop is CASSLEPGRGYGYTF. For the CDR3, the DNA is TGTGCCAGCAGCTTGGAGCCCGGTCGGGGCTATGGCTACACCTTC.

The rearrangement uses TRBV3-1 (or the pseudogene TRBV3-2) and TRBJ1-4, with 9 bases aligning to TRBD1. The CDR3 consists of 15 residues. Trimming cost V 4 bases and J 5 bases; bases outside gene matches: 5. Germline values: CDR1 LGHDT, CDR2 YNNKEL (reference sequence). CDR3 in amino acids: CASSLTGTGNEKLFF. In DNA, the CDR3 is TGTGCCAGCAGCCTCACCGGGACAGGGAATGAAAAACTGTTTTTT.

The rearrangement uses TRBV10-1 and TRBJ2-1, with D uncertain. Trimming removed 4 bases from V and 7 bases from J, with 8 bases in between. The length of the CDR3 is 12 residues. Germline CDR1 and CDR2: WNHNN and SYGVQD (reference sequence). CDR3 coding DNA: TGCGCCAGCAGTGTGGCCCGAAATGAGCAGTTCTTC. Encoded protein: CASSVARNEQFF.

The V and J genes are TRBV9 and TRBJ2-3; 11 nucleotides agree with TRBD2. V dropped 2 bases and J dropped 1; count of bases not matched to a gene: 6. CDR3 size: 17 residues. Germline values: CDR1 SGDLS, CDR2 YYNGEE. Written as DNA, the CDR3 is TGTGCCAGCAGCGTGTCCCCGGGACTAGCGGGCACAGATACGCAGTATTTT. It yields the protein CASSVSPGLAGTDTQYF.